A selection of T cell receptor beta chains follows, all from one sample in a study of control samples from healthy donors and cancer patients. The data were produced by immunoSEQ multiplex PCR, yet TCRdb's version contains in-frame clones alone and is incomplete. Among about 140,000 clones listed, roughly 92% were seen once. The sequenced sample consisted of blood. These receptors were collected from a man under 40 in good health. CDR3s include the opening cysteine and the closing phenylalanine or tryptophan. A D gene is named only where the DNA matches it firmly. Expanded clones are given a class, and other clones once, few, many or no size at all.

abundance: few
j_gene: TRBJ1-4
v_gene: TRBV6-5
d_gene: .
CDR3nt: TGTGCCAGCGGGGGGCAGGTACAGGAAAAACTGTTTTTT
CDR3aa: CASGGQVQEKLFF

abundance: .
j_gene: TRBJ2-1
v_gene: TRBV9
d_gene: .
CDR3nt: TGTGCCAGCAGCGTAGCTCAGGTAGCGACAGCCAACAATGAGCAGTTCTTC
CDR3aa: CASSVAQVATANNEQFF

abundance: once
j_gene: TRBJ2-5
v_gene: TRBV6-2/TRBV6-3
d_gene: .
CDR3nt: TGTGCCAGCAGTTACTCGACGCCTTCACGTGGGACAACCCAAGAGACCCAGTACTTC
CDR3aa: CASSYSTPSRGTTQETQYF

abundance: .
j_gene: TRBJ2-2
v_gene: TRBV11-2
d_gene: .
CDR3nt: TGTGCCAGCAGCACTGTCCGAGGGCCGGTCACCGGGGAGCTGTTTTTT
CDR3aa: CASSTVRGPVTGELFF

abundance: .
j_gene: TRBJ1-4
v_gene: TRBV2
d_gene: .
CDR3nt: TGTGCCAGTCTACAGGACTTAAATGAAAAACTGTTTTTT
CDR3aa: CASLQDLNEKLFF

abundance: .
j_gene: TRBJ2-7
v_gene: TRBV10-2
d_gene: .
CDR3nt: TGCGCCAGCCGCCCCAAGCCAACAGCCTACGAGCAGTACTTC
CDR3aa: CASRPKPTAYEQYF

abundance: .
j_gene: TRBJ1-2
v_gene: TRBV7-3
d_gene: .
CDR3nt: TGTGCCAGCAGCTTTAGCCCTAATCTTGATAGTGTTGGCTATGGCTACACCTTC
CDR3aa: CASSFSPNLDSVGYGYTF

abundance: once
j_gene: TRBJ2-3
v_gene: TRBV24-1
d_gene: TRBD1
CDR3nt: TGTGCCACCAGTGATACAGGGGGCGCGGTAGATACGCAGTATTTT
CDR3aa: CATSDTGGAVDTQYF

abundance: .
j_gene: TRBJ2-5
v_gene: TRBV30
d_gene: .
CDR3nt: TGTGCCTGGGCTGCGAGGGAGACCCAGTACTTC
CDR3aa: CAWAARETQYF

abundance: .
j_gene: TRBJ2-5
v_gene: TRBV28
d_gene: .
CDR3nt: TGTGCCAGCAGTTCATCTAGAACGGCAGAGACCCAGTACTTC
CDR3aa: CASSSSRTAETQYF

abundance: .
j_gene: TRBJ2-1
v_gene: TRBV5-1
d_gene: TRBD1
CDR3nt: TGCGCCAGCAGCCCGGACAGGGGCCATGAGCAGTTCTTC
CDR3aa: CASSPDRGHEQFF

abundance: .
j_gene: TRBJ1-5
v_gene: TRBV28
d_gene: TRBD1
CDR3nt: TGTGCCAGCAGTGAATTCGGCAGGGGGCTAAACAATCAGCCCCAGCATTTT
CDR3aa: CASSEFGRGLNNQPQHF

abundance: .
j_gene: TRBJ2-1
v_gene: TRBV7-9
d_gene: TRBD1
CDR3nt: TGTGCCAGCAGCCAAGGGACAGGGTATAGTAATGAGCAGTTCTTC
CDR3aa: CASSQGTGYSNEQFF

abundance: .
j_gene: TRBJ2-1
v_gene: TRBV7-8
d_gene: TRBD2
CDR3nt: TGTGCCAGCAGCTCCGGAACCCCCCGGGGGACTACCACGTGGCAGTTCTTC
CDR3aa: CASSSGTPRGTTTWQFF

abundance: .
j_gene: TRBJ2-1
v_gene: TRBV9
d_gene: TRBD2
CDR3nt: TGTGCCAGCAGCCCCGGACTAGCGGGTGGGGAGCAGTTCTTC
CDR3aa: CASSPGLAGGEQFF

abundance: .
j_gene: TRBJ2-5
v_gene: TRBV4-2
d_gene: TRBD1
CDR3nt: TGTGCCAGCAGCCCTCGATCTGGGCAGGGGGATGTGGAGACCCAGTACTTC
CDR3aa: CASSPRSGQGDVETQYF

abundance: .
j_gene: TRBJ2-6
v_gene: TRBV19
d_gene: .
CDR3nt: TGTGCCAGTAGTCAAGGAGCTGGGGCCAACGTCCTGACTTTC
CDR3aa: CASSQGAGANVLTF

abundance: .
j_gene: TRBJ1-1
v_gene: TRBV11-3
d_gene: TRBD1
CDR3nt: TGTGCCAGCAGCTGGGACAGTAAGGTGAACACTGAAGCTTTCTTT
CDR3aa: CASSWDSKVNTEAFF

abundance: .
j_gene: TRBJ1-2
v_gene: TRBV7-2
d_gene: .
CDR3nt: TGTGCCAGCAGCTCCTATACAGGGTTAAACTATGGCTACACCTTC
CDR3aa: CASSSYTGLNYGYTF

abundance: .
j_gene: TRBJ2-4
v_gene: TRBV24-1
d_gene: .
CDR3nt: TGTGCCACCAGTGCAGGTTCCAGGGATGACATTCAGTACTTC
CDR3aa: CATSAGSRDDIQYF

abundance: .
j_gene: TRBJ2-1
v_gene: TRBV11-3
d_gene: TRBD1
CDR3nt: TGTGCCAGCAGCTTAGGCGACAGGGGCAGTAGCAATGAGCAGTTCTTC
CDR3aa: CASSLGDRGSSNEQFF

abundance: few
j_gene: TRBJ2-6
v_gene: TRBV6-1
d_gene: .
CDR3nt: TGTGCCAGCAGTGACAGGGCCACTGGGGCCAACGTCCTGACTTTC
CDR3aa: CASSDRATGANVLTF

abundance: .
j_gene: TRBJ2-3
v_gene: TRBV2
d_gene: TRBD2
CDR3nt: TGTGCCACAACCCTAAAACGACTAGCGGGAAGAGATACGCAGTATTTT
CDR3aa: CATTLKRLAGRDTQYF

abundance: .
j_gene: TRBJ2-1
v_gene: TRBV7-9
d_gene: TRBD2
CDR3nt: TGTGCCAGCAGCAGGACTAGCGGGAGTAAGTTCTTC
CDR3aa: CASSRTSGSKFF

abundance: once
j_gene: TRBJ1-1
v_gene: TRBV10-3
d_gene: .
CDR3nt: TGTGCCATCAGTGACCGGTCCTCTGAAGCTTTCTTT
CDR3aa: CAISDRSSEAFF

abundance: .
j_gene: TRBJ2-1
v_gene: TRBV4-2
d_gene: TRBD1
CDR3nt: TGTGCCAGCAGCCAAGAAGGCGGGACAGGGGCAAATGAGCAGTTCTTC
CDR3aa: CASSQEGGTGANEQFF

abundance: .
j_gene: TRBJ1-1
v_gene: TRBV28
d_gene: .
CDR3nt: TGTGCCAGCAGTCCAAGTTTAGGGGGGATGAACACTGAAGCTTTCTTT
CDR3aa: CASSPSLGGMNTEAFF

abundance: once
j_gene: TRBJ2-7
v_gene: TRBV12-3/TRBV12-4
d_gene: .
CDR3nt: TGTGCCAGCAATGGGGGAAACTCCTACGAGCAGTACTTC
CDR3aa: CASNGGNSYEQYF

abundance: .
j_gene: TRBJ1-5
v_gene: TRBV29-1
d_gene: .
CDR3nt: TGCAGCGTTGCGGATAGCAATCAGCCCCAGCATTTT
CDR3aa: CSVADSNQPQHF

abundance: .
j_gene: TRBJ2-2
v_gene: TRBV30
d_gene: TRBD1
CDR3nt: TGTGCCTGGAGGGCCCGGGACAGGGACACCGGGGAGCTGTTTTTT
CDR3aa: CAWRARDRDTGELFF

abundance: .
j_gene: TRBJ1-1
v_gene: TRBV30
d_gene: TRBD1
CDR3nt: TGTGCCTGGAGTACAGGGGGCTGGGAAGCTTTCTTT
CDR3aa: CAWSTGGWEAFF

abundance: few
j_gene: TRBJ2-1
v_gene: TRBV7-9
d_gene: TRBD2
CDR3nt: TGTGCCAGCAGCCCTGGACTAGCGGGGGGGAGCTCCTACAATGAGCAGTTCTTC
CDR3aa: CASSPGLAGGSSYNEQFF

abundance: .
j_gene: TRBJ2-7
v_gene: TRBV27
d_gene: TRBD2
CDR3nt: TGTGCCAGCAGAGGACTAGCGGGAGGGGCCCCCTACGAGCAGTACTTC
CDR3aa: CASRGLAGGAPYEQYF

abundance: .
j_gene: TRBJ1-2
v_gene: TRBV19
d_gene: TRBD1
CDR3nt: TGTGCCAGTACCCCGACAGGGCCTGGTTTGAATGGCTACACCTTC
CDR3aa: CASTPTGPGLNGYTF

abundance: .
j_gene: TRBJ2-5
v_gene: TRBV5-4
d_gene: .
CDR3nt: TGTGCCAGCAGCTATCGGACAGCCAGAGAGACCCAGTACTTC
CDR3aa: CASSYRTARETQYF

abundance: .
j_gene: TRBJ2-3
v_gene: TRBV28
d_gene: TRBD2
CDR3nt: TGTGCCAGCAGTTTAATTGGGACTAGCGGAGGCACAGATACGCAGTATTTT
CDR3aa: CASSLIGTSGGTDTQYF

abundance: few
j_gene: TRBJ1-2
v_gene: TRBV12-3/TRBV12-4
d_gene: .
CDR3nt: TGTGCCAGCAGACAAGGGGTAGTCGGGGGCTACACCTTC
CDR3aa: CASRQGVVGGYTF